One sample yielded the 21 T cell receptor beta chains listed below, sequenced in a study of radiotherapy plus CTLA-4 blockade in lung cancer. Profiled with immunoSEQ multiplex PCR; TCRdb holds only in-frame clones, not every one. The sample shows under 90,000 clones, 55% to 75% of them seen only once. This specimen was peripheral blood, taken from a patient treated with radiotherapy plus ipilimumab. The receptors here all came from a human donor with non-small cell lung cancer that progressed on radiotherapy plus ipilimumab.

V usage is TRBV19 and J usage is TRBJ1-5; D uncertain. Per the germline V gene, CDR1 is LNHDA and CDR2 is SQIVND (reference sequence). Trimming shortened V by 5 bases and J by 6 bases, and 20 bases separated the two germline ends. The CDR3 extends over 16 amino acids. The CDR3 DNA reads as TGTGCCAGTAGTGCCGGTATCGGGCAAGAGGGTCAGCCCCAGCATTTT. It specifies CASSAGIGQEGQPQHF. The variable domain in full, completed from reference TRBV19 and TRBJ1-5, reads DGGITQSPKYLFRKEGQNVTLSCEQNLNHDAMYWYRQDPGQGLRLIYYSQIVNDFQKGDIAEGYSVSREKKESFPLTVTSAQKNPTAFYLCASSAGIGQEGQPQHFGDGTRLSIL.

This clone has a count of ten or more. The chain recombines TRBV28 with TRBJ1-2; D remains ambiguous. The V and J ends lost 5 bases and 11 bases respectively, with 21 bases between them. The V gene's germline CDR1 is MDHEN and CDR2 SYDVKM. This CDR3 region has 14 residues. Written as DNA, the CDR3 is TGTGCCAGCAGTGGCCGGTGGTTATCGTGGTCGTACACCTTC. This translates into CASSGRWLSWSYTF.

The chain employs TRBV6-6 and TRBJ2-7; the match to TRBD1 covers 7 bases. Trimming removed 6 bases from V and 5 bases from J; junction bases left unmatched: 10. Looked up from germline, CDR1 is MNHNY and CDR2 is SVGAGI (reference sequence). CDR3 length: 14 residues. CDR3: CASRDNRGVDEQYF. The CDR3 region has the DNA TGTGCCAGCAGGGATAACAGGGGCGTTGACGAGCAGTACTTC.

The chain joins TRBV30 to TRBJ2-7; 9 positions match TRBD1. This CDR3 has 11 amino acids. J was trimmed by 4 bases and V by 5 bases; bases with no gene match: 0. CDR1 and CDR2 (germline): GTSNPN, SVGIG (reference sequence). The CDR3 protein is CAWGTGYEQYF. CDR3 nucleotides: TGTGCCTGGGGGACAGGGTACGAGCAGTACTTC.

CDR3 coding DNA: TGCGCCAGCAGCTGGGGGACAGGGGGCACCGGGGAGCTGTTTTTT. It specifies CASSWGTGGTGELFF. The V gene is TRBV5-1, the J gene TRBJ2-2, with 11 positions matching TRBD1. Losses at the gene ends were 3 bases for V and 4 bases for J; bases not matched to a gene: 2. Germline values: CDR1 SGHRS, CDR2 YFSETQ. This CDR3 has 15 amino acids.

The V call is TRBV29-1, the J call TRBJ1-1, with a possible D match to TRBD1 (5 bases). The ends were cut back, 4 bases at V and 4 bases at J, with 19 bases in the middle. CDR1 and CDR2 (germline): SQVTM, ANQGSEA. There are 15 residues in the CDR3. The CDR3 DNA follows: TGCAGCGTTGGGGGAGCAGGGACCGGCGGCACTGAAGCTTTCTTT. Amino acid sequence: CSVGGAGTGGTEAFF.

Comment on this clone: Different DNA sequences within this sample yield the same CDR3. The chain uses TRBV5-4 and TRBJ2-1; either TRBD1 or TRBD2 may supply D (5 bases each). Germline values: CDR1 SGHNT, CDR2 YYREEE (reference sequence). This CDR3 is 16 amino acids long. V lost 0 bases and J lost 0, with 10 bases in between. CDR3: CASSLALGVSYNEQFF. CDR3 DNA: TGTGCCAGCAGCTTGGCTTTGGGGGTCTCCTACAATGAGCAGTTCTTC.

V usage is TRBV7-3 and J usage is TRBJ2-7; D possibly corresponds to TRBD2 (6 bases). The germline gives CDR1 SGHTA, CDR2 FQGTGA. This CDR3 contains 15 residues. Trimming removed 3 bases at V and 0 bases at J, with 12 bases between. The CDR3 region is CASSLGGTSSYEQYF. The CDR3 DNA follows: TGTGCCAGCAGCTTGGGCGGGACGAGCTCCTACGAGCAGTACTTC.

Turning to this clone: This same CDR3 is encoded by further DNA sequences in the sample. V is TRBV28 and J is TRBJ2-7; 7 bases line up with TRBD1. Germline V lookup: CDR1 MDHEN, CDR2 SYDVKM. Losses at the gene ends were 6 bases for V and 3 bases for J; bases not matched to a gene: 11. The CDR3 extends over 15 amino acids. The CDR3 loop is CASREGQNGYYEQYF. The CDR3 nucleotides are TGTGCCAGCAGAGAGGGACAGAACGGCTACTACGAGCAGTACTTC.

This clone was seen a handful of times. The chain is built from TRBV5-4 and TRBJ1-4, with a weak D call TRBD1 (6 bases). The germline CDR1 and CDR2 sequences are SGHNT and YYREEE (reference sequence). CDR3 length: 15 amino acids. With 4 bases removed from V and 10 bases from J, the gap between germline ends came to 20 bases. The CDR3 coding sequence is TGTGCCAGCAGCCAAGATCCACAGGGACGGGGAAAACTGTTTTTT. It translates to CASSQDPQGRGKLFF.

The gene calls are TRBV11-2 and TRBJ2-7; D might be TRBD2 (6 bases). The CDR3 consists of 14 residues. Germline V lookup: CDR1 SGHAT, CDR2 FQNNGV. Trimming took off 5 bases at V and 2 bases at J, with 13 bases between the two ends. The CDR3 reads CASSLHGGPYEQYF. CDR3 sequence (DNA): TGTGCCAGCAGCCTACACGGGGGACCCTACGAGCAGTACTTC.

V usage is TRBV28 and J usage is TRBJ2-7; maybe TRBD1 (6 bases). The CDR3 spans 14 residues. The germline CDR1 and CDR2 sequences are MDHEN and SYDVKM. V gave up 8 bases and J gave up 4 bases, with 18 bases separating them. CDR3 coding DNA: TGTGCCAGCGGGGGTGGGCAGGGGAGTTACGAGCAGTACTTC. It encodes CASGGGQGSYEQYF. The full variable domain, rest sourced from reference TRBV28 and TRBJ2-7, is DVKVTQSSRYLVKRTGEKVFLECVQDMDHENMFWYRQDPGLGLRLIYFSYDVKMKEKGDIPEGYSVSREKKERFSLILESASTNQTSMYLCASGGGQGSYEQYFGPGTRLTVT.

The chain couples TRBV7-9 to TRBJ2-7; D not certain. Germline loops: CDR1 SEHNR, CDR2 FQNEAQ (reference sequence). Trimming removed 5 bases from V and 2 bases from J, with 13 bases in between. The length of the CDR3 is 14 residues. Here the CDR3 DNA reads TGTGCCAGCAGCCTTAGTAACAGTCCCTACGAGCAGTACTTC. Translated: CASSLSNSPYEQYF.

This clone counts as medium-sized (0.01 to 0.1%). This chain joins TRBV6-5 and TRBJ2-1, with TRBD1 identical over 7 bases. In germline, CDR1 is MNHEY, CDR2 SVGAGI. Unmatched junction bases numbered 5, after V lost 6 bases and J lost 9 bases. The CDR3 has 12 amino acids. CDR3 region: CASRQGMGEQFF. For the CDR3, the DNA is TGTGCCAGCAGACAGGGGATGGGTGAGCAGTTCTTC.

This clone was seen a handful of times. CDR3 sequence (DNA): TGTGCCAGCAGCTTAGAGTATCAGCCCCAGCATTTT. This gives the protein CASSLEYQPQHF. The chain has TRBV7-9 and TRBJ1-5; unclear D gene. Trimming took 1 base from V and 5 from J, leaving 3 bases between them. Germline V CDR1 and CDR2: SEHNR, FQNEAQ (reference sequence). The CDR3 has 12 amino acids.

This clone was picked up a small number of times. This chain links TRBV27 with TRBJ1-3, with D hard to call. V gave up 3 bases and J gave up 3 bases, with 6 bases separating them. CDR3 length: 13 amino acids. Germline V CDR1 and CDR2: MNHEY, SMNVEV (reference sequence). The CDR3 sequence: CASSLGLGNTIYF. CDR3 in DNA: TGTGCCAGCAGTTTGGGTCTTGGAAACACCATATATTTT.

The J gene is TRBJ1-1, the V gene TRBV30, with unresolved D. This CDR3 has 14 amino acids. Trimming pared 3 bases from V and 1 base from J, leaving 12 bases between. Germline assignment: CDR1 GTSNPN and CDR2 SVGIG (reference sequence). CDR3 in DNA: TGTGCCTGGAGGTACGGGTCGGAGAACACTGAAGCTTTCTTT. Residues: CAWRYGSENTEAFF. Combining the CDR3 with reference TRBV30 and TRBJ1-1 gives the whole variable domain SQTIHQWPATLVQPVGSPLSLECTVEGTSNPNLYWYRQAAGRGLQLLFYSVGIGQISSEVPQNLSASRPQDRQFILSSKKLLLSDSGFYLCAWRYGSENTEAFFGQGTRLTVV.

The chain couples TRBV28 to TRBJ2-1; D might be TRBD1 (6 bases). Germline CDR1 and CDR2: MDHEN and SYDVKM. The CDR3 extends over 15 amino acids. V lost 6 bases to trimming and J lost 0 bases, with 12 bases between them. This CDR3 reads CASRNRDYSYNEQFF. The CDR3 DNA sequence: TGTGCCAGCAGAAACAGGGATTACTCCTACAATGAGCAGTTCTTC.

V is TRBV6-5 and J is TRBJ1-2; maybe TRBD1 (6 bases). Germline V gives CDR1 MNHEY, CDR2 SVGAGI. Deletions cut 0 bases from V and 8 bases from J, with 10 bases between. The CDR3 has 13 residues. The CDR3 nucleotides read TGTGCCAGCAGTTACTCAGCAGGGGCCGGCTACACCTTC. Translated: CASSYSAGAGYTF.

The rearrangement joins TRBV7-9 to TRBJ1-2; D perhaps matches TRBD1 (5 bases). Looked up from germline, CDR1 is SEHNR and CDR2 is FQNEAQ (reference sequence). Trimming shortened V by 0 bases and J by 7 bases, and 12 bases separated the two germline ends. The CDR3 has 14 amino acids. Here the CDR3 DNA reads TGTGCCAGCAGCTTAGCGCAAGGGGAAGGTGGCTACACCTTC. Residues: CASSLAQGEGGYTF.

The chain has TRBV5-1 and TRBJ2-7; D ambiguous. The better agreement between TRBJ2-1 and the DNA end casts doubt on the J call. Germline V lookup: CDR1 SGHRS, CDR2 YFSETQ. The CDR3 spans 17 residues. The CDR3 loop reads CASSLDSAVPLYNEQFF. The CDR3 DNA reads TGCGCCAGCAGCTTGGATTCGGCAGTTCCACTCTACAATGAGCAGTTCTTC.